The 9 T cell receptor beta chains presented below share a single source sample, sequenced in a study of regulatory T cells in long-lasting Graves disease. The time point denotes: persistent/refractory GD, antithyroid drugs over 5 years with positive TRAb. From PBMCs, RNA was extracted and then used to make the TCR library. Relying on iRepertoire HTBI primers and Arm-PCR of CDR3 regions, the team built TCR beta libraries. From the multiplex PCR reads, TCRdb called clonotypes with MiXCR, one entry per CDR3 protein. The table records 400,000 to 500,000 distinct CDR3 sequences, around a fifth of them present only once. The sequences come from peripheral blood mononuclear cells (PBMCs), collected when the disease was refractory, from a patient treated with antithyroid drugs. These receptor sequences come from a female donor with Graves disease.

The table lists this clonotype with many counts. CDR3 nucleotides: TGTGCCATCACAAACAGGGGCCAGGGGGAGACCCAGTACTTC. This encodes CAITNRGQGETQYF. The chain is built from TRBV10-3 and TRBJ2-5; 7 positions match TRBD1. V gave up 7 bases and J gave up 5 bases; unmatched junction bases: 10. CDR1 and CDR2 from the germline V gene are ENHRY and SYGVKD. The CDR3 extends over 14 amino acids.

V gene TRBV9 combines with J gene TRBJ2-2, with D maybe TRBD2 (6 bases). Germline CDR1 reads SGDLS; CDR2 reads YYNGEE. With 4 bases removed from V and 3 bases from J, the gap between germline ends came to 19 bases. This CDR3 is 17 amino acids long. Here the CDR3 reads CASSSSGGDFYTGELFF. For the CDR3, the DNA is TGTGCCAGCAGCTCCAGCGGCGGGGACTTTTACACCGGGGAGCTGTTTTTT.

Points on this clonotype: Possible read error: a much larger clone is one base away. The V gene is TRBV12-5, the J gene TRBJ2-5; D remains unclear. Germline V gene lookup returns CDR1 LGHNT and CDR2 FRNRAP. Between the trimmed V and J ends, which lost 5 bases and 2 bases, there was a span of 12 bases. This CDR3 has 14 amino acids. For the CDR3, the DNA is TGTGCTAGTGGTCCAGGATGCTTACAAGAGACCCAGTACTTC. It specifies CASGPGCLQETQYF.

The chain couples TRBV24-1 to TRBJ2-2; D may match TRBD1 or TRBD2 (5 bases each). The CDR3 length is 14 residues. V was clipped by 9 bases and J by 0 bases, with 10 bases between them. Germline-derived CDR1 and CDR2 are KGHDR and SFDVKD. CDR3 loop: CATEGNSNTGELFF. In nucleotides, the CDR3 is TGTGCCACCGAGGGGAACTCGAACACCGGGGAGCTGTTTTTT.

The chain has TRBV6-2 or TRBV6-3 and TRBJ1-4; D gene ambiguous. CDR3 length: 13 residues. Deletions cut 4 bases from V and 5 bases from J, with 8 bases between. Germline V gene data show CDR1 as MNHEY and CDR2 as SVGEGT. For the CDR3, the DNA is TGTGCCAGCAGTTCGTTCCAGAATGAAAAACTGTTTTTT. Residues: CASSSFQNEKLFF.

V is TRBV7-2 and J is TRBJ2-2; 9 bases line up with TRBD2. The CDR3 spans 14 residues. J was trimmed by 6 bases and V by 1 base; bases with no gene match: 0. The germline V gene has CDR1 SGHTA and CDR2 FQGNSA. The CDR3 region is CASSLVAGAGELFF. The CDR3 bases are TGTGCCAGCAGCTTAGTAGCGGGAGCCGGGGAGCTGTTTTTT.

There are a few counts of this clonotype. The chain uses TRBV14 and TRBJ1-1, with D tentatively TRBD1 (6 bases). V lost 4 bases, J lost 6 bases, and 12 bases lay in between. The germline CDR1 and CDR2 sequences are SGHDN and FVKESK. The CDR3 runs to 13 residues. CDR3 nucleotide sequence: TGTGCCAGCAGCCCTGTCAGGGGAGCTGAAGCTTTCTTT. It codes for CASSPVRGAEAFF. Using reference TRBV14 and TRBJ1-1 for the parts outside the CDR3, the full variable domain is EAGVTQFPSHSVIEKGQTVTLRCDPISGHDNLYWYRRVMGKEIKFLLHFVKESKQDESGMPNNRFLAERTGGTYSTLKVQPAELEDSGVYFCASSPVRGAEAFFGQGTRLTVV.

Ten or more counts support this clonotype. The chain uses TRBV28 and TRBJ1-5; D gene unclear. Trimming shortened V by 5 bases and J by 4 bases, and 12 bases separated the two germline ends. The CDR3 is 14 amino acids. The germline CDR1 and CDR2 sequences are MDHEN and SYDVKM. The CDR3 sequence is CASSLLPGNQPQHF. For the CDR3, the DNA is TGTGCCAGCAGTCTCCTCCCCGGGAATCAGCCCCAGCATTTT.

This clonotype was recorded at least ten times. The V and J genes are TRBV10-3 and TRBJ2-5; 7 nucleotides line up with TRBD2. Germline lookup yields CDR1 ENHRY and CDR2 SYGVKD. V was clipped by 3 bases and J by 5 bases; unmatched bases: 9. The CDR3 has 15 amino acids. Written as DNA, the CDR3 is TGTGCCATCAGTGAAACGCTAGCGGCCGGGGAGACCCAGTACTTC. Protein product: CAISETLAAGETQYF.